A single sample is the source of the 32 T cell receptor beta chains below, sequenced in a study of T cells in Graves' hyperthyroidism and ophthalmopathy. Amplified regions were TCR beta CDR3 sequences from RNA transcripts. RT-PCR in the first round (using the HTBI primer set) targeted the TCR CDR3. From the multiplex PCR reads, TCRdb called clonotypes with MiXCR, one entry per CDR3 protein. This table holds 400,000 to 450,000 distinct CDR3 sequences, 14% to 15% found once. The sample was blood. The receptors shown here come from a man younger than 30 with Graves' ophthalmopathy.

This clonotype was detected many times. V and J are TRBV6-1 and TRBJ2-1; 8 bases align to TRBD1. After removal of 4 bases from V and 14 bases from J, the junction contained 7 bases not matched to a gene. Germline CDR1 and CDR2: MNHNS and SASEGT. The CDR3 loop spans 12 amino acids. CDR3 in DNA: TGTGCCAGCAGTGGGCTGGAGGACAGGGAGTTCTTC. Amino acid sequence: CASSGLEDREFF.

This chain connects TRBV10-3 to TRBJ2-5, with a possible D match to TRBD2 (5 bases). CDR1 ENHRY and CDR2 SYGVKD come from the germline V gene. The CDR3 totals 14 residues. V was trimmed by 0 bases and J by 5 bases, leaving 10 bases between them. The CDR3 loop reads CAISESGSAETQYF. For the CDR3, the DNA is TGTGCCATCAGTGAGTCCGGTAGCGCGGAGACCCAGTACTTC.

V and J are TRBV5-1 and TRBJ2-6, with D possibly being TRBD1 (5 bases). This CDR3 has 16 residues. Trimming removed 3 bases from V and 0 bases from J, with 10 bases in between. The germline CDR1 and CDR2 sequences are SGHRS and YFSETQ. The CDR3 here is CASSSQVPSGANVLTF. The CDR3 DNA follows: TGCGCCAGCAGCTCACAGGTACCCTCTGGGGCCAACGTCCTGACTTTC.

This clonotype was seen repeatedly, ten times or more. V is TRBV20-1 and J is TRBJ2-3, with D hard to call. The CDR3 covers 13 residues. V was shortened by 3 bases and J by 3 bases, with 10 bases between the two germline ends. Germline V gene data show CDR1 as DFQATT and CDR2 as SNEGSKA (reference sequence). CDR3 coding DNA: TGCAGTGCTAGTGGCCAGGAGACAGATACGCAGTATTTT. Its protein is CSASGQETDTQYF.

This clonotype has a count of ten or more. The CDR3 sequence: CASSSAYGRSGEQFF. The CDR3, as DNA: TGTGCCAGCAGTTCCGCGTATGGCCGGTCGGGAGAGCAGTTCTTC. The chain is built from TRBV12-3 or TRBV12-4 and TRBJ2-1; D may be TRBD2 (5 bases). V was clipped by 4 bases and J by 10 bases, with 20 bases between them. The CDR3 contains 15 residues.

Here the CDR3 reads CASSIEGPGDEQFF. CDR3 DNA: TGTGCCAGTAGTATAGAGGGACCCGGCGATGAGCAGTTCTTC. The gene calls are TRBV19 and TRBJ2-1, with D perhaps given as TRBD1 or TRBD2 (5 bases each). The germline gives CDR1 LNHDA, CDR2 SQIVND (reference sequence). V was clipped by 0 bases and J by 8 bases, with 11 bases between them. This CDR3 is 14 amino acids long.

The rearrangement links TRBV7-8 to TRBJ2-2, with 8 bases identical to TRBD2. With V trimmed by 2 bases and J by 7 bases, 6 bases remained unmatched. The CDR3 sequence is 15 residues long. CDR1 is SGHVS and CDR2 is FQNEAQ in the germline V gene. The CDR3 DNA reads as TGTGCCAGCAGCTTACCCGGGGGGGGCAACGGGGAGCTGTTTTTT. Its translation: CASSLPGGGNGELFF.

The sample holds many counts of this clonotype. The chain carries TRBV6-1 and TRBJ2-7, with D unclear. Germline V gene lookup returns CDR1 MNHNS and CDR2 SASEGT. With 6 bases removed from V and 6 bases from J, the gap between germline ends came to 15 bases. The CDR3 consists of 13 residues. CDR3 DNA sequence: TGTGCCAGCAGGCCCGGAAGTGGTGGCGAGCAGTACTTC. It translates to CASRPGSGGEQYF.

The CDR3 loop is CASGLLGRGTIYF. CDR3 coding DNA: TGTGCCAGCGGACTCTTAGGTCGCGGCACCATATATTTT. The V gene is TRBV7-3, the J gene TRBJ1-3; D gene ambiguous. CDR1 is SGHTA, CDR2 FQGTGA, per germline. This CDR3 spans 13 amino acids. Between the trimmed V and J ends, which lost 8 bases and 9 bases, there was a span of 17 bases.

In its sample, this clonotype was seen many times. The V and J genes are TRBV11-2 and TRBJ2-5; D call uncertain. This CDR3 has 13 residues. Trimming shortened V by 2 bases and J by 5 bases, and 9 bases separated the two germline ends. The V gene's germline CDR1 is SGHAT and CDR2 FQNNGV. The CDR3 reads CASSLSARETQYF. In DNA form, the CDR3 reads TGTGCCAGCAGCTTATCGGCTCGGGAGACCCAGTACTTC.

This clonotype was observed a few times. The J gene is TRBJ1-6, the V gene TRBV13; 9 bases line up with TRBD1. Trimming removed 5 bases from V and 11 bases from J; junction bases left unmatched: 4. Germline assignment: CDR1 PRHDT and CDR2 FYEKMQ (reference sequence). This CDR3 is 13 amino acids long. CDR3 amino acids: CASSPDRGPPLHF. DNA for the CDR3: TGTGCCAGCAGCCCGGACAGGGGACCACCCCTCCACTTT.

The chain has TRBV19 and TRBJ2-1; 9 bases are shared with TRBD2. The CDR3 is 15 residues long. V was pared by 9 bases and J by 8 bases, with 14 bases of the junction left unmatched. Germline CDR1 is LNHDA and CDR2 is SQIVND (reference sequence). CDR3: CASAPTSGHLDEQFF. The CDR3, as DNA: TGTGCCAGCGCCCCGACTAGCGGCCACCTCGATGAGCAGTTCTTC.

This clonotype was detected ten times or more. This chain links TRBV6-1 with TRBJ2-1; TRBD2 agrees at 9 bases. The germline CDR1 and CDR2 sequences are MNHNS and SASEGT. V lost 8 bases and J lost 7; bases outside the gene matches: 9. The CDR3 sequence is 14 residues long. This chain's CDR3 is CASAPRGGGNEQFF. In DNA form, the CDR3 reads TGTGCCAGCGCACCGCGCGGGGGGGGAAATGAGCAGTTCTTC.

This clonotype appeared a few times. V gene TRBV19 combines with J gene TRBJ1-5; no reliable D call. Trimming took 5 bases from V and 0 from J, leaving 8 bases between them. This CDR3 spans 14 amino acids. Germline V gives CDR1 LNHDA, CDR2 SQIVND (reference sequence). Here the CDR3 DNA reads TGTGCCAGTAGTGGAACCTATAGCAATCAGCCCCAGCATTTT. Translating gives CASSGTYSNQPQHF.

The rearrangement joins TRBV3-1 to TRBJ1-1; weak D call: TRBD1 (5 bases). There are 19 residues in the CDR3. The ends were cut back, 4 bases at V and 1 base at J, with 25 bases in the middle. Germline values: CDR1 LGHDT, CDR2 YNNKEL (reference sequence). CDR3 coding DNA: TGTGCCAGCAGCCTACGAGAATTAATGTTCGACAGAGAGAACACTGAAGCTTTCTTT. Protein product: CASSLRELMFDRENTEAFF.

This clonotype was counted at least ten times. V is TRBV2 and J is TRBJ1-2, with 9 bases aligning to TRBD1. Trimming removed 6 bases from V and 7 bases from J; junction bases left unmatched: 12. Germline loops: CDR1 SNHLY, CDR2 FYNNEI. CDR3 length equals 15 residues. The CDR3 DNA reads as TGTGCCAGCAGGGAGGACAGGGGTGGACGTGTTGGCTACACCTTC. Protein sequence: CASREDRGGRVGYTF. The variable domain in full, with the rest retrieved from reference TRBV2 and TRBJ1-2, is EPEVTQTPSHQVTQMGQEVILRCVPISNHLYFYWYRQILGQKVEFLVSFYNNEISEKSEIFDDQFSVERPDGSNFTLKIRSTKLEDSAMYFCASREDRGGRVGYTFGSGTRLTVV.

A few counts support this clonotype. V gene TRBV10-1 combines with J gene TRBJ2-3; D ambiguous. CDR1 is WNHNN and CDR2 is SYGVQD in the germline V gene (reference sequence). The CDR3 totals 14 residues. Deletions cut 3 bases from V and 4 bases from J, with 11 bases between. The DNA for the CDR3 is TGCGCCAGCAGTGATTCGGTTGGCGCAGATACGCAGTATTTT. It codes for CASSDSVGADTQYF.

This clonotype has ten or more counts. V and J are TRBV7-2 and TRBJ2-1, with 8 bases lining up with TRBD2. CDR3 length: 14 amino acids. Germline lookup yields CDR1 SGHTA and CDR2 FQGNSA. V lost 5 bases and J lost 4; bases outside the gene matches: 4. As DNA, the CDR3 is TGTGCCAGCAGCCCAGCGGGGGTGTACAATGAGCAGTTCTTC. Translating gives CASSPAGVYNEQFF.

This clonotype was seen at least ten times. This sequence joins TRBV6-2 or TRBV6-3 and TRBJ2-1; 11 bases map to TRBD2. CDR3 length equals 18 residues. Germline V lookup: CDR1 MNHEY, CDR2 SVGEGT. The V gene end was trimmed by 0 bases and the J gene end by 6 bases; junction bases not matched to a gene: 10. The CDR3 here is CASSYSRASGGSGNEQFF. Here the CDR3 DNA reads TGTGCCAGCAGTTACTCCAGGGCTAGCGGGGGGTCTGGCAATGAGCAGTTCTTC.

The rearrangement uses TRBV11-2 and TRBJ2-5; D call uncertain. V gave up 2 bases and J gave up 2 bases, with 12 bases separating them. CDR3 length: 15 amino acids. Germline lookup yields CDR1 SGHAT and CDR2 FQNNGV. DNA of the CDR3: TGTGCCAGCAGCTTATCCCTAGGGCCGCAAGAGACCCAGTACTTC. Its translation is CASSLSLGPQETQYF.

Many counts were recorded for this clonotype. The chain recombines TRBV7-9 with TRBJ1-1; D gene uncertain. V dropped 1 base and J dropped 1 base, with 7 bases sitting between them. The germline gives CDR1 SEHNR, CDR2 FQNEAQ (reference sequence). This CDR3 region has 14 residues. The CDR3 loop is CASSLDTRNTEAFF. CDR3 sequence (DNA): TGTGCCAGCAGCTTAGATACCCGGAACACTGAAGCTTTCTTT.

This clonotype has only one observation. The gene calls are TRBV4-1 and TRBJ2-6, with D unclear. Trimming stripped 1 base from V and 0 bases from J, with 4 bases between. Germline lookup yields CDR1 MGHRA and CDR2 YSYEKL. The CDR3 consists of 15 residues. The CDR3 DNA reads TGCGCCAGCAGCCAAGCTGGCTCTGGGGCCAACGTCCTGACTTTC. It translates to CASSQAGSGANVLTF.

This chain joins TRBV12-3 or TRBV12-4 and TRBJ2-7; TRBD1 agrees at 8 bases. Trimming took 5 bases from V and 3 from J; bases not matched to a gene: 6. The CDR3 runs to 14 residues. The CDR3: CASSTGQELYEQYF. Here the CDR3 DNA reads TGTGCCAGCAGTACGGGACAGGAGCTCTACGAGCAGTACTTC.

This clonotype was recorded many times. The chain links TRBV2 to TRBJ2-3; TRBD2 matches at 9 bases. The length of the CDR3 is 17 residues. Germline V gene lookup returns CDR1 SNHLY and CDR2 FYNNEI. V was pared by 5 bases and J by 6 bases, with 15 bases of the junction left unmatched. CDR3 loop: CASSQVFKAGGSDTQYF. CDR3 bases: TGTGCCAGCAGTCAGGTTTTCAAGGCGGGGGGGTCGGATACGCAGTATTTT.

This clonotype was seen at least ten times. This chain joins TRBV5-1 and TRBJ2-1; D is undetermined. Germline loops: CDR1 SGHRS, CDR2 YFSETQ. This CDR3 is 11 amino acids long. The V end lost 0 bases, the J end lost 7 bases, and 2 bases lay between the germline ends. CDR3 sequence reads: CASSLENEQFF. CDR3 sequence (DNA): TGCGCCAGCAGCTTGGAGAATGAGCAGTTCTTC.

This clonotype was counted at least ten times. The rearrangement joins TRBV7-6 to TRBJ2-1, with TRBD2 as a possible D gene (6 bases). V was pared by 1 base and J by 9 bases, with 16 bases between. Per germline, CDR1 SGHVS and CDR2 FNYEAQ. This CDR3 has 15 amino acids. This CDR3 is CASSLGTFGGGEQFF. CDR3 sequence (DNA): TGTGCCAGCAGCTTAGGAACGTTCGGGGGTGGTGAGCAGTTCTTC.

This clonotype was detected a few times. The chain links TRBV27 to TRBJ2-5; D gene unclear. The germline CDR1 and CDR2 sequences are MNHEY and SMNVEV (reference sequence). The ends were cut back, 5 bases at V and 2 bases at J, with 9 bases in the middle. The CDR3 covers 13 residues. The CDR3 sequence: CASSTVTQETQYF. Here the CDR3 DNA reads TGTGCCAGCAGTACTGTGACTCAAGAGACCCAGTACTTC.

The sample holds many counts of this clonotype. The chain employs TRBV5-1 and TRBJ2-1; 11 bases match TRBD2. The CDR3 contains 20 residues. The J segment lost 3 bases and the V segment lost 4 bases, leaving 18 bases of the junction unmatched. In germline, CDR1 is SGHRS, CDR2 YFSETQ. This chain's CDR3 is CASSGQTETGTSGYYNEQFF. CDR3 coding DNA: TGCGCCAGCAGCGGACAGACAGAAACCGGGACTAGCGGCTACTACAATGAGCAGTTCTTC. Based on the CDR3 plus reference TRBV5-1 and TRBJ2-1, the full variable domain is KAGVTQTPRYLIKTRGQQVTLSCSPISGHRSVSWYQQTPGQGLQFLFEYFSETQRNKGNFPGRFSGRQFSNSRSEMNVSTLELGDSALYLCASSGQTETGTSGYYNEQFFGPGTRLTVL.

This clonotype was recorded a few times. The V and J genes are TRBV6-1 and TRBJ1-2; D remains ambiguous. The V end lost 6 bases, the J end lost 5 bases, and 16 bases lay between the germline ends. The V gene's germline CDR1 is MNHNS and CDR2 SASEGT. The CDR3 extends over 14 amino acids. CDR3 bases: TGTGCCAGCAGCAGGACCGGGGAGGGTTATGGCTACACCTTC. It specifies CASSRTGEGYGYTF.

This clonotype was picked up many times. The chain links TRBV28 to TRBJ1-5; D uncertain. Deletions cut 1 base from V and 4 bases from J, with 8 bases between. Germline V gives CDR1 MDHEN, CDR2 SYDVKM. CDR3 length: 14 amino acids. The CDR3 DNA is TGTGCCAGCAGTTTATCTTCCCTTAATCAGCCCCAGCATTTT. This encodes CASSLSSLNQPQHF. Full variable domain (outside the CDR3, taken from reference TRBV28 and TRBJ1-5): DVKVTQSSRYLVKRTGEKVFLECVQDMDHENMFWYRQDPGLGLRLIYFSYDVKMKEKGDIPEGYSVSREKKERFSLILESASTNQTSMYLCASSLSSLNQPQHFGDGTRLSIL.

The sample holds a few counts of this clonotype. The chain combines TRBV6-1 with TRBJ1-3; unclear D gene. The CDR3 runs to 11 residues. Trimming pared 10 bases from V and 4 bases from J, leaving 8 bases between. Germline values: CDR1 MNHNS, CDR2 SASEGT. CDR3: CATTRGNTIYF. CDR3 nucleotides: TGTGCCACCACCCGAGGAAACACCATATATTTT.

This clonotype was observed a handful of times. The V gene is TRBV7-9, the J gene TRBJ2-5; D is possibly TRBD2 (5 bases). CDR1 is SEHNR, CDR2 FQNEAQ, per germline (reference sequence). This CDR3 spans 16 amino acids. V shed 4 bases and J shed 2 bases, with 17 bases lying between them. This chain's CDR3 is CASSSSWEAEQETQYF. In nucleotides, the CDR3 is TGTGCCAGCAGCTCGTCTTGGGAAGCGGAGCAAGAGACCCAGTACTTC.